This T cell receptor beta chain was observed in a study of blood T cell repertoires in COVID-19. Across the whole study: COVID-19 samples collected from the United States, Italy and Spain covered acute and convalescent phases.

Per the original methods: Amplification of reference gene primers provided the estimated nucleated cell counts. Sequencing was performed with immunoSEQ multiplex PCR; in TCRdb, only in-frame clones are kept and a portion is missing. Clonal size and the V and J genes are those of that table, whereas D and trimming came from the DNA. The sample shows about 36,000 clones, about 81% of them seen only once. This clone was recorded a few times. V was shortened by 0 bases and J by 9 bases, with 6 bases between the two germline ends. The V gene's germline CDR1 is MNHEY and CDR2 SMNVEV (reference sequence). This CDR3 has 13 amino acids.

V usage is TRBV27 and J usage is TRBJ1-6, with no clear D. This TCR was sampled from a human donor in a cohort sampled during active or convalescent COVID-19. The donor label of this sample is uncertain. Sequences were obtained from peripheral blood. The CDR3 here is CASSLSATSPLHF. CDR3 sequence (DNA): TGTGCCAGCAGTTTATCCGCTACTTCACCCCTCCACTTT.